This note documents a single T cell receptor beta chain sequence. Its antigen remains unidentified. Trimming removed 1 base at V and 8 bases at J, with 23 bases between. Germline values: CDR1 GTSNPN, CDR2 SVGIG (reference sequence). The length of the CDR3 is 16 residues. The treatment denotes: roughly 11-day PBMC culture with coronavirus spike peptide pools or control peptides (ViraFEST assay). From the unexposed donor, CD4+ T cells were collected ahead of the COVID-19 pandemic (2011-2018). Cultured CD4+ T-cell DNA underwent Oncomine TCR Beta short-read sequencing. TCRdb processed the PCR reads anew with MiXCR; each CDR3 protein has one entry. This table has 4,000 to 5,000 distinct CDR3 sequences, more than 50% appearing once. These data originate in a study of vaccination and CD4 T cells after COVID-19.

The sample comprised CD4+ T cells from blood, cultured in vitro. This clonotype was sampled from a human donor in good health. The V call is TRBV30, the J call TRBJ1-2; TRBD1 is a possible D gene (5 bases). This chain's CDR3 is CAWSDGGGRIGEGYTF. CDR3 DNA: TGTGCCTGGAGTGACGGGGGGGGAAGAATTGGGGAAGGCTACACCTTC. Supplemented by reference TRBV30 and TRBJ1-2, the full variable domain reads SQTIHQWPATLVQPVGSPLSLECTVEGTSNPNLYWYRQAAGRGLQLLFYSVGIGQISSEVPQNLSASRPQDRQFILSSKKLLLSDSGFYLCAWSDGGGRIGEGYTFGSGTRLTVV.